This TCR beta chain was identified during a study of OX40 agonist ivuxolimab in advanced cancers. Generated by immunoSEQ multiplex PCR, the TCRdb table keeps only in-frame clones and is missing some. Among about 140,000 clones listed, approximately 94% were seen once. Looked up from germline, CDR1 is MNHNY and CDR2 is SVGAGI (reference sequence). This CDR3 has 13 residues. The V gene end was trimmed by 6 bases and the J gene end by 4 bases; junction bases not matched to a gene: 5. This specimen consisted of CD4+ or CD8+ T cells sorted from blood, obtained in a trial of the OX40 agonist ivuxolimab. The rearrangement uses TRBV6-6 and TRBJ1-1, with TRBD1 identical over 7 bases. This receptor was obtained from an adult with an advanced solid tumor such as melanoma, head and neck, liver or kidney cancer. CDR3 in amino acids: CASRAQGLTEAFF. The CDR3 DNA sequence: TGTGCCAGCAGGGCACAGGGGCTCACTGAAGCTTTCTTT.